This TCR beta chain was observed in a study of blood T cell repertoires in COVID-19. Study-level information: COVID-19 samples, acute and convalescent, were from the United States, Italy and Spain. PBMCs, B-cell-depleted T cells, or T cells were the source of the cDNA or gDNA that made up the material.

With V trimmed by 1 base and J by 6 bases, 4 bases remained unmatched. The CDR3 has 15 residues. Germline CDR1 LNHDA, CDR2 SQIVND (reference sequence). Study processing details: Amplified reference gene primers provided the basis for estimating nucleated cell counts. Assay used: immunoSEQ multiplex PCR; TCRdb lists only in-frame clones, some missing. The DNA was the basis for D and trimming; V, J and clone size are from that table. The profile shows about 89,000 clones, 70% to 90% of them singletons. The clonotype comes from a man between 60 and 75 years old with acute or convalescent COVID-19. Sequencing was carried out using peripheral blood. The chain combines TRBV19 with TRBJ2-1; TRBD2 matches at 9 bases. The CDR3: CASSIGTSGFNEQFF. For the CDR3, the DNA is TGTGCCAGTAGTATAGGAACTAGCGGGTTCAATGAGCAGTTCTTC.